What follows are 13 T cell receptor beta chains derived from one specimen sequenced in a study of blood T cell repertoires in COVID-19 (dated by TCRdb to about 2020). The library was produced with the immunoSEQ multiplex PCR assay. This is the immuneACCESS table as TCRdb keeps it, with only in-frame sequences that have V and J called. A part of the clones is gone; compared with another copy, unresolved V genes explain less than half, and the rest is unexplained. Counted in this sample were 100,000 or so clones; about 82% of them appeared once. 10% to 15% of the sample rests with the top ten. Sequencing was done on a sample of peripheral blood. These receptors originate from a woman aged 55 to 70 in a cohort sampled during active or convalescent COVID-19.

The rearrangement links TRBV19 to TRBJ1-2; 10 bases match TRBD1. The CDR3 consists of 14 residues. Germline loops: CDR1 LNHDA, CDR2 SQIVND (reference sequence). The V segment lost 6 bases and the J segment 2 bases; nucleotides outside the gene matches: 3. The CDR3 region has the DNA TGTGCCAGTAGGCGGACAGGGGGAAACTATGGCTACACCTTC. Translating gives CASRRTGGNYGYTF.

The J gene is TRBJ1-2, the V gene TRBV7-8, with D unresolved. The germline CDR1 and CDR2 sequences are SGHVS and FQNEAQ. The CDR3 totals 12 residues. The V and J ends lost 5 bases and 5 bases respectively, with 9 bases between them. The CDR3 DNA follows: TGTGCCAGCAGCCCCCGGGAATATGGCTACACCTTC. Protein: CASSPREYGYTF.

V is TRBV6-1 and J is TRBJ2-3; 12 bases are a match to TRBD2. V dropped 2 bases and J dropped 4; count of bases not matched to a gene: 1. The CDR3 totals 15 residues. Germline V gene lookup returns CDR1 MNHNS and CDR2 SASEGT. CDR3 sequence (DNA): TGTGCCAGCAGTGAACTAGCGGGGGGGCCAGATACGCAGTATTTT. It yields the protein CASSELAGGPDTQYF.

V usage is TRBV18 and J usage is TRBJ2-1; TRBD1 agrees at 10 bases. Germline trimming cut 3 bases from V and 12 bases from J; bases unmatched to any gene: 11. CDR3 length: 15 residues. Germline V lookup: CDR1 KGHSH, CDR2 LQKENI. CDR3 nucleotide sequence: TGTGCCAGCTCACCGGGACAGGGGACTCCCCTAGGGCAGTTCTTC. This translates into CASSPGQGTPLGQFF.

V is TRBV6-5 and J is TRBJ2-5; 11 bases line up with TRBD2. The CDR3 covers 14 residues. V was clipped by 8 bases and J by 5 bases; unmatched bases: 7. Germline V gene sequence: CDR1 MNHEY, CDR2 SVGAGI. The CDR3 spells CASLSGGVGETQYF. The CDR3, as DNA: TGTGCCAGCCTTAGCGGGGGGGTAGGGGAGACCCAGTACTTC.

The CDR3 loop is CAISESLRGTSRNEKLFF. CDR3 DNA: TGTGCCATCAGTGAGTCTCTCAGGGGAACATCCCGGAATGAAAAACTGTTTTTT. The genes are TRBV10-3 and TRBJ1-4; TRBD1 might be the D (6 bases). CDR3 length equals 18 residues. V shed 0 bases and J shed 5 bases, with 19 bases lying between them. Per germline, CDR1 ENHRY and CDR2 SYGVKD.

The chain recombines TRBV6-1 with TRBJ1-2, with D perhaps matching TRBD1 (5 bases). The germline V gene encodes CDR1 MNHNS and CDR2 SASEGT. This CDR3 contains 15 residues. The V gene lost 2 bases and the J gene lost 1 base, with 11 bases spanning the gap. The CDR3 here is CASSESRRVNYGYTF. CDR3 nucleotide sequence: TGTGCCAGCAGTGAATCCCGCAGGGTTAACTATGGCTACACCTTC.

This rearrangement joins TRBV5-4 to TRBJ1-1, with D tentatively TRBD1 (6 bases). V was cut by 1 base and J by 0 bases, with 10 bases left in between. This CDR3 region has 15 residues. From germline, CDR1 is SGHNT and CDR2 YYREEE (reference sequence). CDR3 in DNA: TGTGCCAGCAGCTTGAACGGGGACATGAACACTGAAGCTTTCTTT. It specifies CASSLNGDMNTEAFF.

This clone showed up just once. The chain is built from TRBV9 and TRBJ1-2; the D is unclear. This CDR3 has 14 residues. The germline V gene has CDR1 SGDLS and CDR2 YYNGEE. Between the trimmed V and J ends, which lost 3 bases and 2 bases, there was a span of 11 bases. Written as DNA, the CDR3 is TGTGCCAGCAGCGATCCCAGAGGGAACTATGGCTACACCTTC. It yields the protein CASSDPRGNYGYTF.

The gene calls are TRBV5-1 and TRBJ2-3; 9 nucleotides line up with TRBD1. Germline V CDR1 and CDR2: SGHRS, YFSETQ. The CDR3 totals 15 residues. Losses at the gene ends were 4 bases for V and 3 bases for J; bases not matched to a gene: 6. Written as DNA, the CDR3 is TGCGCCAGCAGCCCCGGGACAGGGAATACAGATACGCAGTATTTT. This encodes CASSPGTGNTDTQYF.

J is TRBJ1-2 and V is TRBV5-1, with D maybe TRBD1 (5 bases). From germline, CDR1 is SGHRS and CDR2 YFSETQ. The CDR3 is 16 amino acids. The germline V and J ends were trimmed by 0 bases and 1 base, with 13 bases remaining between them. CDR3 sequence reads: CASSLGSGGFNYGYTF. The CDR3 DNA is TGCGCCAGCAGCTTGGGGTCCGGGGGTTTTAACTATGGCTACACCTTC.

The chain employs TRBV2 and TRBJ2-3, with D perhaps TRBD2 (5 bases). The CDR3 totals 15 residues. Per the germline V gene, CDR1 is SNHLY and CDR2 is FYNNEI. Trimming stripped 8 bases from V and 3 bases from J, with 18 bases between. CDR3 amino acids: CASSLGSGWTDTQYF. CDR3 nucleotide sequence: TGTGCCAGCTCCCTAGGGTCGGGGTGGACAGATACGCAGTATTTT.

The V gene is TRBV5-1, the J gene TRBJ2-5, with 9 bases matching TRBD1. Germline CDR1 is SGHRS and CDR2 is YFSETQ. The CDR3 has 15 residues. V shed 4 bases and J 0 bases; nucleotides not matched to a gene: 4. The CDR3 nucleotides read TGCGCCAGCAGCCCAGGGACAGGGAACCAAGAGACCCAGTACTTC. Protein sequence: CASSPGTGNQETQYF.